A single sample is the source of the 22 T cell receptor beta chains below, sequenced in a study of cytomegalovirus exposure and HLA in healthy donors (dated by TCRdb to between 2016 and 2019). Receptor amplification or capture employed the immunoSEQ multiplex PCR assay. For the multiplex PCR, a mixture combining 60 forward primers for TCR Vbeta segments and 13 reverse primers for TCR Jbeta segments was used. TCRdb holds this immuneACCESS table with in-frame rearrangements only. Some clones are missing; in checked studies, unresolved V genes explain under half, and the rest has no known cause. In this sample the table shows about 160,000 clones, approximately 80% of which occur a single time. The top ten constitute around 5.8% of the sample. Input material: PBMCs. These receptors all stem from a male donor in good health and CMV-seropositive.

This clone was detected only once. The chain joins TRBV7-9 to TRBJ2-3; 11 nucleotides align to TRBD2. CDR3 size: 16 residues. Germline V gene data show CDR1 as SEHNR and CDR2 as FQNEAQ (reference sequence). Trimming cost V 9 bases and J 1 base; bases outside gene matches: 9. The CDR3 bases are TGTGCCAGTTCGGGACTAGCGGAAGCTGGCACAGATACGCAGTATTTT. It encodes CASSGLAEAGTDTQYF.

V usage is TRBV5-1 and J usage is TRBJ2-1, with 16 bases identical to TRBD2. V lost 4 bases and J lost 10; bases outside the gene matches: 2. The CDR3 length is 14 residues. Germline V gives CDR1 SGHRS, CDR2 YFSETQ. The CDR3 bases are TGCGCCAGCAGCGGGACTAGCGGGAGGGGGGAGCAGTTCTTC. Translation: CASSGTSGRGEQFF.

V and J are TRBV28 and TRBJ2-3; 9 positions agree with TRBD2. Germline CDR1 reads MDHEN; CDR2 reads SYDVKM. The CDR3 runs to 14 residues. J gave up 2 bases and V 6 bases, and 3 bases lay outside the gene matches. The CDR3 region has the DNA TGTGCCAGCAGGTTAGCGGGAGTCACAGATACGCAGTATTTT. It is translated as CASRLAGVTDTQYF.

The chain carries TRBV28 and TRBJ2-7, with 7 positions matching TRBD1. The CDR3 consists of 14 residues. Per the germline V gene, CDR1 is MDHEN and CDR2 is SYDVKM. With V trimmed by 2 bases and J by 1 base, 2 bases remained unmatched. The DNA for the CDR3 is TGTGCCAGCAGTTTAATGGGACAGTCCTACGAGCAGTACTTC. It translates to CASSLMGQSYEQYF.

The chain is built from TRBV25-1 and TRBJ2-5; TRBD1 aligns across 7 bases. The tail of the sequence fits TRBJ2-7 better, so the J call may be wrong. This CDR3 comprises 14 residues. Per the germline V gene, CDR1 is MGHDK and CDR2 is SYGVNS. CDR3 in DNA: TGTGCCAGCAGTGGGACAGGTCTCTCCTACGAGCAGTACTTC. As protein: CASSGTGLSYEQYF.

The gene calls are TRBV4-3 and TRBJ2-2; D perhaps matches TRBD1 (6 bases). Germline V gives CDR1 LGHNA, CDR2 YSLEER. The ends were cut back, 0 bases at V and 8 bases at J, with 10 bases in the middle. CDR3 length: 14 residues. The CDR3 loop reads CASSQDGGPGELFF. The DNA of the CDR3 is TGCGCCAGCAGCCAAGATGGGGGCCCGGGGGAGCTGTTTTTT.

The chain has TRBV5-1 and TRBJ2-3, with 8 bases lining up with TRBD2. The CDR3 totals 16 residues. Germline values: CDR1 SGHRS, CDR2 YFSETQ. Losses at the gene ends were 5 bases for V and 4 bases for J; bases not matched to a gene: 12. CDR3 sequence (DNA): TGCGCCAGCAGTTTTGGTGTCGGGAGGGGAGCAGATACGCAGTATTTT. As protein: CASSFGVGRGADTQYF. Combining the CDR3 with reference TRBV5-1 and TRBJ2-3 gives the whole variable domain KAGVTQTPRYLIKTRGQQVTLSCSPISGHRSVSWYQQTPGQGLQFLFEYFSETQRNKGNFPGRFSGRQFSNSRSEMNVSTLELGDSALYLCASSFGVGRGADTQYFGPGTRLTVL.

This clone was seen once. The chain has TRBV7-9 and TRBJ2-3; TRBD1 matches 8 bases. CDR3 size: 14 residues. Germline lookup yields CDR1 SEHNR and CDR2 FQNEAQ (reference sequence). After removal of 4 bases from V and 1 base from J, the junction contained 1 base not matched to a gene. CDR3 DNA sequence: TGTGCCAGCAGCTGGGGACAGGGCACAGATACGCAGTATTTT. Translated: CASSWGQGTDTQYF.

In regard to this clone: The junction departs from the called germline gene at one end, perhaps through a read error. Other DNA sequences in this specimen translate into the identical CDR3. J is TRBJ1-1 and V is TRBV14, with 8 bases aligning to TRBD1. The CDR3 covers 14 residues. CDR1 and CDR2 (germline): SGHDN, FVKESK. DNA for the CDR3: TGCGCCAGCAGCCAGGACAGGGTTCGGCCTGAAGCTTTCTTT. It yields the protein CASSQDRVRPEAFF.

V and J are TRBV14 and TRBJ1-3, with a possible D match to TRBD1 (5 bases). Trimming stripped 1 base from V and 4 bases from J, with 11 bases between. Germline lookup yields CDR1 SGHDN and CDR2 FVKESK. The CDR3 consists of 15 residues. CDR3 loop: CASSQAGTTGNTIYF. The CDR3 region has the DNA TGTGCCAGCAGCCAAGCAGGGACTACGGGAAACACCATATATTTT. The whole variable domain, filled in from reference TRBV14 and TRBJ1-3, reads EAGVTQFPSHSVIEKGQTVTLRCDPISGHDNLYWYRRVMGKEIKFLLHFVKESKQDESGMPNNRFLAERTGGTYSTLKVQPAELEDSGVYFCASSQAGTTGNTIYFGEGSWLTVV.

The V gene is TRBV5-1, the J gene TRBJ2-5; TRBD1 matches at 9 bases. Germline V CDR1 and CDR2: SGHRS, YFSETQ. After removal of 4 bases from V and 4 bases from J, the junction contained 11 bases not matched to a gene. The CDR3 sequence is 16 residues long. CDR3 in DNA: TGCGCCAGCAGCCCGCCAACAGGGGGCGGGAGAGAGACCCAGTACTTC. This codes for CASSPPTGGGRETQYF.

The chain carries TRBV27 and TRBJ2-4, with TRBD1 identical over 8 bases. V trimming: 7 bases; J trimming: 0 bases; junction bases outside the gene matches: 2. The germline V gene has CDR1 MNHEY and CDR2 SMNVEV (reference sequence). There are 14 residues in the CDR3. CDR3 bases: TGTGCCAGCACAGGGGGCGAAGCCAAAAACATTCAGTACTTC. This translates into CASTGGEAKNIQYF.

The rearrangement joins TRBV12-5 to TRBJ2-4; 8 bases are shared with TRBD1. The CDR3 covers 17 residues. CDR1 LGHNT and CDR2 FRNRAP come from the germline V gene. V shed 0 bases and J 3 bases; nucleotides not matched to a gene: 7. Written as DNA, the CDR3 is TGTGCTAGTGGTTTGGTAGGAGACGGACAGGGCAAAAACATTCAGTACTTC. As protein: CASGLVGDGQGKNIQYF.

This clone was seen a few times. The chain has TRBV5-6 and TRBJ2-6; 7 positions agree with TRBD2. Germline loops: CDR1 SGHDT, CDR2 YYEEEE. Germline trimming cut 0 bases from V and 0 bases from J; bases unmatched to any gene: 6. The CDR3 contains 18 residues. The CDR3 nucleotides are TGTGCCAGCAGCTTGGGGGGGGGTTCGCTCTCTGGGGCCAACGTCCTGACTTTC. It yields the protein CASSLGGGSLSGANVLTF.

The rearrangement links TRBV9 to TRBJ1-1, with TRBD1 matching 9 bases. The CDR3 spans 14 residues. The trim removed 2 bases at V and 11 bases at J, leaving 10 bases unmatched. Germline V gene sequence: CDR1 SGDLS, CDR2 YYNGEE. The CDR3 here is CASSVGTGPAEAFF. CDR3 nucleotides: TGTGCCAGCAGCGTCGGGACAGGGCCGGCAGAGGCTTTCTTT.

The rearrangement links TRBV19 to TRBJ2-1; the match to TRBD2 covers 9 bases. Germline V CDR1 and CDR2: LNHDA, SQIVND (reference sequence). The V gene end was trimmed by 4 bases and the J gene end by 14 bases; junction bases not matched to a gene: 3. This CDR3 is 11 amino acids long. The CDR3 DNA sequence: TGTGCCAGTAGTAGCGGGAGGGTTGAGTTCTTC. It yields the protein CASSSGRVEFF.

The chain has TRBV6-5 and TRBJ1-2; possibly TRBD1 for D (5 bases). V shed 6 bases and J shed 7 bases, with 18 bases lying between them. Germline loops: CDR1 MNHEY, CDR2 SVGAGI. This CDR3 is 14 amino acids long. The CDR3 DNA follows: TGTGCCAGCAGCATCAATCCCCAGGGAATTGGCTACACCTTC. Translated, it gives CASSINPQGIGYTF.

Here the CDR3 DNA reads TGTGCCAGCAGCCCCGGGACTAGCGGGCGATCCCAAGAGACCCAGTACTTC. It yields the protein CASSPGTSGRSQETQYF. The rearrangement links TRBV7-9 to TRBJ2-5; 12 positions match TRBD2. The CDR3 is 17 residues long. The germline V gene has CDR1 SEHNR and CDR2 FQNEAQ (reference sequence). Trimming at V came to 5 bases and at J to 1 base, leaving 8 bases not matched to a gene.

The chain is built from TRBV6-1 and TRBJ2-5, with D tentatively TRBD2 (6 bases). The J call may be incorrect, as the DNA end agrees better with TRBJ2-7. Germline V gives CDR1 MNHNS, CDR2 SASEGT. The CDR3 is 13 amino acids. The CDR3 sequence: CASSGGAGYEQYF. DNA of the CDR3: TGTGCCAGCAGTGGAGGGGCGGGGTACGAGCAGTACTTC.

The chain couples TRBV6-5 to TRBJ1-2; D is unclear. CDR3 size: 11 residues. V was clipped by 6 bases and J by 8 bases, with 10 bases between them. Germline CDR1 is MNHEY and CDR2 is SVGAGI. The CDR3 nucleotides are TGTGCCAGCAGGAAGGAGGGAGGCTACACCTTC. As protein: CASRKEGGYTF.

CDR3 coding DNA: TGTGCCAGCAGTGCTAGCGGTTACAATGAGCAGTTCTTC. Its translation is CASSASGYNEQFF. The chain has TRBV6-5 and TRBJ2-1; 7 nucleotides align to TRBD2. This CDR3 contains 13 residues. Trimming at V came to 5 bases and at J to 4 bases, leaving 2 bases not matched to a gene. The germline gives CDR1 MNHEY, CDR2 SVGAGI.

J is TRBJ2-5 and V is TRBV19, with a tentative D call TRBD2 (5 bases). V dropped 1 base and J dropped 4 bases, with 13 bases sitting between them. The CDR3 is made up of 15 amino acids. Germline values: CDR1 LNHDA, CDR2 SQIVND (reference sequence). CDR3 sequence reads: CASSIGGRVLETQYF. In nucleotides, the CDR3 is TGTGCCAGTAGTATAGGAGGGCGAGTTTTAGAGACCCAGTACTTC. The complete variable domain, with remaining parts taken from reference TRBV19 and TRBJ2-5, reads DGGITQSPKYLFRKEGQNVTLSCEQNLNHDAMYWYRQDPGQGLRLIYYSQIVNDFQKGDIAEGYSVSREKKESFPLTVTSAQKNPTAFYLCASSIGGRVLETQYFGPGTRLLVL.